Detailed here is one T cell receptor beta chain. The use of a sample-barcoded 5' primer and a J-beta primer mix characterized a second PCR of about 7 to 12 cycles. From the 5' RACE reads, TCRdb called clonotypes with MiXCR, one entry per CDR3 protein. The sample includes about 1,400,000 distinct CDR3 sequences, roughly 64% of them seen just once. The germline gives CDR1 LGHNA, CDR2 YNFKEQ. V was shortened by 3 bases and J by 5 bases, with 22 bases between the two germline ends. There are 18 residues in the CDR3. The sample comes from a study of blood T cells in healthy people across ages. V and J are TRBV4-2 and TRBJ1-4, with D unresolved. What was sequenced was blood. This TCR came from a man aged 18 to 29 in good health. This CDR3 is CASSQGSPGTYRNEKLFF. The CDR3 DNA is TGTGCCAGCAGCCAGGGAAGCCCCGGAACTTACAGAAATGAAAAACTGTTTTTT.